The next 16 T cell receptor beta chains were all read from a single sample in a study of blood T cell repertoires in COVID-19. Clones were read by immunoSEQ multiplex PCR, and TCRdb kept only the in-frame ones, dropping some. The table includes under 200,000 clones, roughly 85% detected once. Sequencing was carried out using PBMCs or T cells enriched from blood (not recorded which). Receptor source: a woman in her 70s in a cohort exposed to, infected with or recovered from COVID-19 (not recorded which).

This chain links TRBV7-3 with TRBJ2-1, with a tentative D call TRBD2 (6 bases). V was cut by 0 bases and J by 7 bases, with 13 bases left in between. The CDR3 consists of 15 residues. Looked up from germline, CDR1 is SGHTA and CDR2 is FQGTGA. The CDR3 region is CASSLTGGFGNEQFF. The CDR3 nucleotides are TGTGCCAGCAGCTTAACGGGGGGTTTCGGTAATGAGCAGTTCTTC.

The V gene is TRBV7-2, the J gene TRBJ1-3; D gene unclear. The germline V and J ends were trimmed by 5 bases and 3 bases, with 11 bases remaining between them. The CDR3 runs 14 residues. Germline V gene data show CDR1 as SGHTA and CDR2 as FQGNSA. CDR3 loop: CASSLQAVGNTIYF. The CDR3 bases are TGTGCCAGCAGCCTCCAAGCCGTTGGAAACACCATATATTTT. The full variable domain, with the rest looked up from reference TRBV7-2 and TRBJ1-3, is GAGVSQSPSNKVTEKGKDVELRCDPISGHTALYWYRQSLGQGLEFLIYFQGNSAPDKSGLPSDRFSAERTGGSVSTLTIQRTQQEDSAVYLCASSLQAVGNTIYFGEGSWLTVV.

This clone was observed a few times. The V call is TRBV29-1, the J call TRBJ2-1, with D possibly matching TRBD2 (6 bases). The CDR3 consists of 14 residues. CDR1 is SQVTM and CDR2 is ANQGSEA in the germline V gene. V was pared by 6 bases and J by 1 base, with 13 bases between. As DNA, the CDR3 is TGCAGCGTGCTTATGAGCGGGTCCTACAATGAGCAGTTCTTC. This gives the protein CSVLMSGSYNEQFF.

CDR3 DNA: TGTGCCATCAGTACAGGGGGCCCCAACACTGAAGCTTTCTTT. Translating gives CAISTGGPNTEAFF. The V call is TRBV10-3, the J call TRBJ1-1, with 9 positions matching TRBD1. CDR1 is ENHRY, CDR2 SYGVKD, per germline. This CDR3 comprises 14 residues. The junction had 3 bases not matched to a gene; V was cut back by 5 bases and J by 2 bases.

This clone has at least ten counts. The CDR3 spells CASSPGTAGANVLTF. The CDR3 DNA sequence: TGTGCCAGCAGTCCCGGGACAGCTGGGGCCAACGTCCTGACTTTC. The V gene is TRBV27, the J gene TRBJ2-6; TRBD1 aligns across 7 bases. Germline V gene lookup returns CDR1 MNHEY and CDR2 SMNVEV (reference sequence). J gave up 2 bases and V 5 bases, and 3 bases lay outside the gene matches. The CDR3 totals 15 residues.

The chain is built from TRBV18 and TRBJ1-6, with TRBD1 matching over 7 bases. The CDR3 extends over 16 amino acids. After removal of 1 base from V and 2 bases from J, the junction contained 2 bases not matched to a gene. Germline lookup yields CDR1 KGHSH and CDR2 LQKENI. Here the CDR3 DNA reads TGTGCCAGCTCACCACGGCAGGGGGCCTATAATTCACCCCTCCACTTT. This codes for CASSPRQGAYNSPLHF.

In its sample, this clone was seen many times. Other DNA sequences in the same sample also yield this CDR3. This chain connects TRBV20-1 to TRBJ2-1; possible D gene TRBD2, 5 bases. The CDR3 runs to 11 residues. V lost 6 bases, J lost 5 bases, and 8 bases lay in between. CDR1 DFQATT and CDR2 SNEGSKA come from the germline V gene (reference sequence). CDR3 DNA sequence: TGCAGTGCATCGGGAAACAATGAGCAGTTCTTC. Encoded protein: CSASGNNEQFF.

This clone was seen more than once but under ten times. CDR3 sequence: CASSGGQGWSSPLHF. CDR3 in DNA: TGTGCCAGCAGTGGGGGACAGGGCTGGAGTTCACCCCTCCACTTT. This sequence joins TRBV6-2 or TRBV6-3 and TRBJ1-6; 9 bases match TRBD1. With 5 bases clipped from V and 9 bases from J, the junction kept 8 bases outside the gene matches. From germline, CDR1 is MNHEY and CDR2 SVGEGT. CDR3 length: 15 residues.

The rearrangement links TRBV15 to TRBJ1-4, with a weak D call TRBD1 (5 bases). Germline V CDR1 and CDR2: LNHNV, YYDKDF (reference sequence). Deletions cut 5 bases from V and 11 bases from J, with 18 bases between. The CDR3 has 14 residues. The CDR3 DNA is TGTGCCACCAGCCCACGGACAACTGAGAGGAAACTGTTTTTT. Translated, it gives CATSPRTTERKLFF.

Details on this clone: Additional DNA sequences in this sample encode the identical CDR3. This chain uses TRBV5-1 with TRBJ2-5, with a possible D match to TRBD1 (5 bases). Germline V gene data show CDR1 as SGHRS and CDR2 as YFSETQ. CDR3 length: 14 residues. The ends were cut back, 0 bases at V and 3 bases at J, with 9 bases in the middle. The CDR3 DNA sequence: TGCGCCAGCAGCTTGGCACAGGCCGAAGAGACCCAGTACTTC. Protein: CASSLAQAEETQYF. Full variable domain (missing parts from reference TRBV5-1 and TRBJ2-5): KAGVTQTPRYLIKTRGQQVTLSCSPISGHRSVSWYQQTPGQGLQFLFEYFSETQRNKGNFPGRFSGRQFSNSRSEMNVSTLELGDSALYLCASSLAQAEETQYFGPGTRLLVL.

The rearrangement links TRBV19 to TRBJ1-1; D perhaps matches TRBD1 (5 bases). CDR3 length equals 15 residues. Trimming removed 6 bases from V and 0 bases from J, with 14 bases in between. Germline CDR1 is LNHDA and CDR2 is SQIVND (reference sequence). The CDR3 here is CASRGRGSLNTEAFF. The CDR3 DNA reads as TGTGCCAGTAGGGGGAGGGGTTCCCTGAACACTGAAGCTTTCTTT. Filled out from reference TRBV19 and TRBJ1-1, the complete variable domain reads DGGITQSPKYLFRKEGQNVTLSCEQNLNHDAMYWYRQDPGQGLRLIYYSQIVNDFQKGDIAEGYSVSREKKESFPLTVTSAQKNPTAFYLCASRGRGSLNTEAFFGQGTRLTVV.

The J gene is TRBJ1-3, the V gene TRBV3-1 (or the pseudogene TRBV3-2); perhaps TRBD1 as D (6 bases). The CDR3 is made up of 16 amino acids. Per germline, CDR1 LGHDT and CDR2 YNNKEL (reference sequence). Trimming removed 4 bases from V and 3 bases from J, with 16 bases in between. The CDR3: CASSRIQGKGGNTIYF. In DNA form, the CDR3 reads TGTGCCAGCAGCCGCATACAGGGAAAGGGTGGAAACACCATATATTTT.

Only a few counts were recorded for this clone. The rearrangement joins TRBV7-6 to TRBJ2-7; 8 bases align to TRBD2. Trimming cost V 2 bases and J 1 base; bases outside gene matches: 10. Germline V gene data show CDR1 as SGHVS and CDR2 as FNYEAQ. The length of the CDR3 is 17 residues. CDR3 residues: CASSLRPSREVSYEQYF. CDR3 nucleotide sequence: TGTGCCAGCAGCTTAAGGCCTTCGCGGGAGGTTTCCTACGAGCAGTACTTC.

This sequence joins TRBV19 and TRBJ1-5, with D perhaps matching TRBD1 (5 bases). This CDR3 is 16 amino acids long. Trimming took off 1 base at V and 0 bases at J, with 10 bases between the two ends. The V gene's germline CDR1 is LNHDA and CDR2 SQIVND (reference sequence). DNA for the CDR3: TGTGCCAGTAGTATAGGGTCAGGGCTTAGCAATCAGCCCCAGCATTTT. This encodes CASSIGSGLSNQPQHF.

This rearrangement joins TRBV5-1 to TRBJ2-5, with 7 nucleotides matching TRBD1. This CDR3 comprises 14 residues. The J segment lost 2 bases and the V segment lost 5 bases, leaving 6 bases of the junction unmatched. Germline V gene data show CDR1 as SGHRS and CDR2 as YFSETQ. The CDR3: CASREQGQQETQYF. The CDR3 coding sequence is TGCGCCAGCAGAGAACAGGGACAGCAAGAGACCCAGTACTTC.

This CDR3 reads CASSPRDREVSGGANVLTF. The CDR3 region has the DNA TGTGCCAGCAGCCCTCGAGACAGGGAAGTATCGGGCGGGGCCAACGTCCTGACTTTC. This chain joins TRBV21-1 and TRBJ2-6; TRBD1 is the table's D call, not checked against the DNA. TRBV21-1 is tagged as a pseudogene. The CDR3 is 19 amino acids.